This T cell receptor beta chain was identified during a study of blood T cell repertoires in COVID-19. In the study overall: Specimens from acute and convalescent COVID-19 originated in the United States, Italy and Spain. Sources were T cells, B-cell-depleted T cells, or PBMCs; the material itself was cDNA or gDNA.

Authors' processing steps: Scientists estimated how many nucleated cells there were by amplifying reference gene primers. The assay was immunoSEQ multiplex PCR, and TCRdb's table has in-frame clones only and misses some. V and J calls and clone size are given by that table; D and trimming were obtained from the DNA. The sample holds 75,000 to 95,000 clones, approximately 80% seen once. From germline, CDR1 is LNHDA and CDR2 SQIVND (reference sequence). There are 18 residues in the CDR3. Trimming at V came to 6 bases and at J to 3 bases, leaving 17 bases not matched to a gene. This TCR was recovered from a man older than 75 with active or convalescent COVID-19. The rearrangement joins TRBV19 to TRBJ2-1, with TRBD2 identical over 7 bases. Sequencing used peripheral blood. This CDR3 reads CASSRGLGTGGSYNEQFF. In DNA, the CDR3 is TGTGCCAGTAGCCGCGGGCTCGGGACCGGGGGGAGCTACAATGAGCAGTTCTTC.